This is a list of T cell receptor beta chains from one sample in a study of blood T cells in healthy people across ages. TCRdb analysed the 5' RACE reads with MiXCR anew, one entry per CDR3 protein. The sample contains about 640,000 distinct CDR3 sequences, about 54% of which appear only once. Sequenced input: blood. Every receptor here comes from a man aged 55 to 69 in good health. CDR3s include the opening cysteine and the closing phenylalanine or tryptophan. The D gene is left open where the match is weak. Size is omitted from some rows. Given values are once, few, many or a class for expanded clones.

D	size	V	J	length	CDR3	DNA
TRBD1	-	TRBV2	TRBJ1-5	15	CASSGPGTGRQPQHF	TGTGCCAGCAGTGGGCCCGGGACAGGGCGTCAGCCCCAGCATTTT
TRBD1	-	TRBV12-3/TRBV12-4	TRBJ1-2	12	CASKRQGYGYTF	TGTGCCAGCAAACGACAGGGGTATGGCTACACCTTC
TRBD1	few	TRBV7-2	TRBJ2-4	15	CASSPRDRGWDIQYF	TGTGCCAGCAGCCCCCGGGACAGGGGTTGGGACATTCAGTACTTC
-	-	TRBV4-1	TRBJ2-5	16	CASSQDQGPGGETQYF	TGCGCCAGCAGCCAAGATCAAGGCCCCGGCGGGGAGACCCAGTACTTC
TRBD2	-	TRBV3-1	TRBJ2-5	17	CTSSRSSTSGGQETQYF	TGTACCAGCAGCCGTAGCTCGACTAGCGGGGGCCAAGAGACCCAGTACTTC
-	-	TRBV19	TRBJ1-2	13	CATRPPSGFGYTF	TGTGCCACGAGACCCCCGTCGGGGTTCGGCTACACCTTC
TRBD2	few	TRBV29-1	TRBJ2-1	15	CSVRGLAGSYNEQFF	TGCAGCGTTCGGGGACTAGCGGGGTCCTACAATGAGCAGTTCTTC
-	-	TRBV6-4	TRBJ2-7	13	CASLTIGPYEQYF	TGTGCCAGCCTTACAATCGGGCCCTACGAGCAGTACTTC
-	-	TRBV7-9	TRBJ1-6	14	CASSLRQVDSPLHF	TGTGCCAGCAGCTTGAGACAGGTTGATTCACCCCTCCACTTT
TRBD1	-	TRBV20-1	TRBJ1-5	13	CRVPQGGNQPQHF	TGCAGGGTCCCACAGGGGGGGAATCAGCCCCAGCATTTT
-	-	TRBV11-3	TRBJ2-1	12	CASSRDSNEQFF	TGTGCCAGCAGCCGCGACTCCAATGAGCAGTTCTTC
-	-	TRBV6-6	TRBJ2-4	11	CASAQGNIQYF	TGTGCCAGCGCCCAGGGGAACATTCAGTACTTC
TRBD1	-	TRBV5-1	TRBJ2-7	15	CASSGGTGVNYEQYF	TGCGCCAGCAGCGGCGGGACAGGGGTGAACTACGAGCAGTACTTC
-	-	TRBV20-1	TRBJ1-1	14	CSARRDPLNTEAFF	TGCAGTGCTAGACGGGATCCCCTCAACACTGAAGCTTTCTTT
-	few	TRBV14	TRBJ2-5	16	CASSQHPGDRKETQYF	TGTGCCAGCAGCCAACATCCCGGGGATAGGAAAGAGACCCAGTACTTC
-	-	TRBV11-1	TRBJ2-2	14	CASSFGLRTGELFF	TGTGCCAGCAGCTTCGGACTACGGACCGGGGAGCTGTTTTTT
-	-	TRBV3-1	TRBJ2-5	13	CASSASESGTQYF	TGTGCCAGCAGCGCCTCAGAGTCCGGGACCCAGTACTTC
-	-	TRBV20-1	TRBJ1-2	12	CSARIPGNGYTF	TGCAGTGCTAGAATCCCAGGGAATGGCTACACCTTC